The rows below give T cell receptor beta chains drawn from one sample of a study of blood T cell repertoires in COVID-19. The assay was immunoSEQ multiplex PCR, and TCRdb's table has in-frame clones only and misses some. The sample contains 200,000 to 250,000 clones, about 88% of which appear only once. Input material: PBMCs or T cells enriched from blood (not recorded which). Receptors were obtained from a woman in her twenties or thirties who had recovered from COVID-19. Each CDR3 is given with its conserved first and last residue.

TRBJ1-1 TRBV5-8 CASSWGQGETEAFF
TRBJ2-2 TRBV4-1 CASKKSAAGELFF
TRBJ1-1 TRBV6-2/TRBV6-3 CASSSGGESTEAFF
TRBJ1-1 TRBV5-1 CASSWDRETEAFF
TRBJ1-5 TRBV10-1 CASTSWEGYSNQPQHF
TRBJ1-2 TRBV4-1 CASSLGGYSGYTF
TRBJ2-7 TRBV14 CASSQPATGVSYEQYF
TRBJ1-5 TRBV27 CASRTWGGVNQPQHF
TRBJ1-4 TRBV3-1/TRBV3-2 CASSHAQSNEKLFF
TRBJ2-5 TRBV7-9 CASSSRGGAGETQYF
TRBJ2-7 TRBV18 CASSPPGQGHYEQYF
TRBJ1-5 TRBV6-2/TRBV6-3 CASSYSIETGDQPQHF
TRBJ2-1 TRBV6-5 CASSYRGGLDEQFF
TRBJ2-2 TRBV5-8 CASSLGRLAGTYTGELFF
TRBJ1-1 TRBV12-3/TRBV12-4 CASSSRGRDLTFF
TRBJ1-4 TRBV5-4 CASSSPGQGSLDEKLFF
TRBJ2-7 TRBV6-1 CASSEEGTTYEQYF
TRBJ1-1 TRBV29-1 CSVHTGGTEAFF
TRBJ1-4 TRBV27 CASSLGLGGGEKLFF
TRBJ2-2 TRBV10-3 CAIMGQGNTGELFF
TRBJ2-7 TRBV7-2 CASSSAGQGAEQYF
TRBJ2-7 TRBV27 CASSPPGLYEQYF
TRBJ1-4 TRBV7-9 CASSTDRGGEKLFF
TRBJ2-3 TRBV6-5 CASTSGQHTDTQYF
TRBJ1-3 TRBV7-9 CASSLVGGSSGNTIYF